This section outlines one TCR beta chain sequence together with its context. The target antigen is unknown. This CDR3 region has 13 residues. Trimming took 11 bases from V and 1 from J, leaving 15 bases between them. Germline CDR1 WSHSY, CDR2 SAAADI. The sample comes from a study of T-cell memory formation after mild COVID-19. The wider study: Largely donor-specific TCR clusters were found.

Findings and limits, study-wide: A subset of responding clones appeared in pre-infection memory, suggesting cross-reactive memory joined. Chiefly within CM and EM were the contracting CD4+ clones; CD8+ ones were within EMRA.

Employing constant-segment primers, 5'RACE generated TCR alpha and TCR beta cDNA libraries bearing sample barcodes and UMIs. Via MiXCR, TCRdb re-called the 5' RACE reads, giving one row per CDR3 protein. The sample records 280,000 or so distinct CDR3 sequences, more than 15% being singletons. This sequence originates from a man aged 18 to 29 who had mild COVID-19 (a few samples of this study predate the infection). Cell type and time point are not known. This sequence joins TRBV10-2 and TRBJ2-7, with TRBD2 as a possible D gene (6 bases). Material for sequencing was PBMCs or a T cell subset sorted from them (not recorded which). The DNA for the CDR3 is TGCGCCGCTGGGCCGGGGGAGTCCTACGAGCAGTACTTC. The encoded protein is CAAGPGESYEQYF.